This TCR beta chain was obtained from a study of T cells in Graves' hyperthyroidism and ophthalmopathy. The table lists this clonotype with a few counts. The CDR3 is 15 residues long. Germline-derived CDR1 and CDR2 are SGHTS and YDEGEE. Trimming stripped 4 bases from V and 7 bases from J, with 15 bases between. Clinical symptoms, serum thyroxine and TRAb, thyroid ultrasound and orbital computed tomography together formed the diagnostic basis. Using RNA transcripts as the source, TCR beta CDR3 regions were amplified. Initially, a first-round RT-PCR of the TCR CDR3 employed the HTBI primer set. One entry per CDR3 protein results from TCRdb running MiXCR on the multiplex PCR reads. The data contain hundreds of thousands of distinct CDR3 sequences, around 39% of them singletons.

The clonotype originates from a man younger than 30 with Graves' hyperthyroidism. The chain recombines TRBV5-8 with TRBJ1-6; possible D gene TRBD1, 6 bases. The sample was blood. The CDR3 nucleotides are TGTGCCAGCAGCCAAGATTATAGGGGGAATTCACCCCTCCACTTT. Translated: CASSQDYRGNSPLHF.